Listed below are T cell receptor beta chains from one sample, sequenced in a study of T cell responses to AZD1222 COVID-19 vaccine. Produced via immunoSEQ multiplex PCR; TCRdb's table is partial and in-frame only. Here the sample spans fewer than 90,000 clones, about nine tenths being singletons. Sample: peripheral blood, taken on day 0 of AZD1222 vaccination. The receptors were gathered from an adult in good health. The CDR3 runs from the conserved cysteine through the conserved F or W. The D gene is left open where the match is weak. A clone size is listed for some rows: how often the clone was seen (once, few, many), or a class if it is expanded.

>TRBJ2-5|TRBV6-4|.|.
TGTGCCAGCAGTGTAGACTTGGGGGAGACCCAGTACTTC
CASSVDLGETQYF
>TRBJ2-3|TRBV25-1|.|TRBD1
TGTGCCAGCAGGATGGGGACAGGGGGCACAGATACGCAGTATTTT
CASRMGTGGTDTQYF
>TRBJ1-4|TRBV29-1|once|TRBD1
TGCAGCGTCGGACGGACAGGGAATGAAAAACTGTTTTTT
CSVGRTGNEKLFF
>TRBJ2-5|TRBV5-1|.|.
TGCGCCAGCAGTTTAGGGGAGTACCAAGAGACCCAGTACTTC
CASSLGEYQETQYF
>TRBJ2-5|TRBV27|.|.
TGTGCCAGCAGTTTAAGGGGGGGAGAGACCCAGTACTTC
CASSLRGGETQYF
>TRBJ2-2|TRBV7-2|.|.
TGTGCCAGCAGCTTCGTTAGCACCGGGGAGCTGTTTTTT
CASSFVSTGELFF
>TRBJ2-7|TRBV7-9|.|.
TGTGCCAGCAGCTTACCCTTCGACAGGGTAGGACTAGCTGGAGTCGAGCAGTACTTC
CASSLPFDRVGLAGVEQYF
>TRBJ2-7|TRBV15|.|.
TGTGCCACCAGCAGAGATCGGGGATACGAGCAGTACTTC
CATSRDRGYEQYF
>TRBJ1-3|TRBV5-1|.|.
TGCGCCAGCAGCATACTCGGACAGCGGGAAGACACCATATATTTT
CASSILGQREDTIYF
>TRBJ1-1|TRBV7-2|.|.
TGTGCCAGCAGCCCACATGGGGCTCTGAACACTGAAGCTTTCTTT
CASSPHGALNTEAFF
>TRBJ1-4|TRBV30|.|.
TGTGCCTGGAGTGCCCCAGAAAAACTGTTTTTT
CAWSAPEKLFF
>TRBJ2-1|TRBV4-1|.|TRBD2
TGCGCCAGCAGCCACCATGCGGGAGGATCGGTAAGCTGGTACAATGAGCAGTTCTTC
CASSHHAGGSVSWYNEQFF
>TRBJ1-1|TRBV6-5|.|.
TGTGCCAGCAGTTACTCTTCAGGGCTAAGCACTGAAGCTTTCTTT
CASSYSSGLSTEAFF
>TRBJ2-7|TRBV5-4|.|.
TGTGCCAGCAGCAACCGGGACCTTATCCCCAGTGGCTACGAGCAGTACTTC
CASSNRDLIPSGYEQYF
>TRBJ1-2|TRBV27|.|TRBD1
TGTGCCAGCAGGGGAACAGGGGCCGGCTATGGCTACACCTTC
CASRGTGAGYGYTF
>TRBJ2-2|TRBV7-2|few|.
TGTGCCAGCATCCTAGGAGGGGCGGGCGGGGAGCTGTTTTTT
CASILGGAGGELFF
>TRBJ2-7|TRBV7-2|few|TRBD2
TGTGCCAGCAGCTTTGTTAATAGCGGGAGCGGGCGCGAGCAGTACTTC
CASSFVNSGSGREQYF
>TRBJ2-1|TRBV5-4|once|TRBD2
TGTGCCAGCAGCTTGGTGTCTAGCGGGAGTGTTTACAATGAGCAGTTCTTC
CASSLVSSGSVYNEQFF
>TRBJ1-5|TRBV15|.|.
TGTGCCACCAGCAGAGATCCTGATAGCAATCAGCCCCAGCATTTT
CATSRDPDSNQPQHF
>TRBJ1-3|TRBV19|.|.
TGTGCCAGTAGTAGCGGCGCTGGAAACACCATATATTTT
CASSSGAGNTIYF
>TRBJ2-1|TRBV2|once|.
TGTGCCAGCAGTGAGAGGCGGGAATACAATGAGCAGTTCTTC
CASSERREYNEQFF
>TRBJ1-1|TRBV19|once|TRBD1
TGTGCCAGTAGTACGATCAGGGGGCCCCCCCGGAGGCTATTGAACACTGAAGCTTTCTTT
CASSTIRGPPRRLLNTEAFF
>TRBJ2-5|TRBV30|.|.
TGTGCCTGGAGGGGTCTGGCAGAGACCCAGTACTTC
CAWRGLAETQYF